This record looks at one TCR beta chain sequence and its context. Its specificity is unknown. This sample was included in a study of beta chain features in type 1 diabetes. Whole-study findings and limits: Significant though moderate, a shortening of TCRB CDR3s appeared in all four CD4+ subsets of Type 1 diabetes patients. TCRB rearrangement may or may not be influenced by HLA type; here this remained unresolved.

Germline CDR1 is MGHDK and CDR2 is SYGVNS. This CDR3 contains 16 residues. Trimming cost V 6 bases and J 6 bases, with 21 bases left between them. As every portion of the isolated RNA was reverse transcribed, the sequencing read expressed TCRB transcripts. Sequenced by immunoSEQ multiplex PCR; TCRdb stores in-frame clones only, minus some. The profile shows a few hundred thousand clones, roughly 12% of them singletons. CD45RO/CCR7/CD25/CD127/CD95/CD27 separated CD4+ naive, central memory, regulatory and stem cell-like memory cells by sorting. The chain has TRBV25-1 and TRBJ2-1; possibly TRBD2 for D (5 bases). What was sequenced was naive CD4+ T cells from blood. The sequence was collected from a woman aged 18-29 years with type 1 diabetes. DNA of the CDR3: TGTGCCAGCAGGAACATGCGGGCCCCCCTAGCCAATGAGCAGTTCTTC. This codes for CASRNMRAPLANEQFF.